This TCR beta chain is drawn from a study of prognosis after radiotherapy for stage I lung cancer. Study summary: The 10 to 15 male and roughly six female patients were aged about 50 to 85, median roughly 70 years. Findings of the study overall: Lower Shannon entropy values were found after stereotactic body radiation therapy in patients who developed distant metastases. Median unique TCR clone counts of roughly 10,000 versus 7,000 showed a fall after stereotactic body radiation therapy.

This CDR3 has 14 amino acids. V was shortened by 6 bases and J by 9 bases, with 18 bases between the two germline ends. Germline V gene sequence: CDR1 MDHEN, CDR2 SYDVKM. Two-round multiplex PCR on genomic DNA was the method by which TCR beta CDR3 was amplified. First-round PCR used primers specific to each TRBV and TRBJ gene. TCRdb ran MiXCR on the multiplex PCR reads and lists one entry per CDR3 protein. The sample lists about 16,000 distinct CDR3 sequences; under 50% were seen once. Concerning this clonotype: Its antigen is as yet unknown.

The sample consisted of PBMCs, taken before or after stereotactic body radiation therapy (not recorded which). The chain employs TRBV28 and TRBJ1-5; unclear D gene. The TCR sequence derives from a donor over 45 with non-small cell lung cancer. In nucleotides, the CDR3 is TGTGCCAGCAGCGGTAACAGCGGGGATCGGCCCCAGCATTTT. As protein: CASSGNSGDRPQHF.